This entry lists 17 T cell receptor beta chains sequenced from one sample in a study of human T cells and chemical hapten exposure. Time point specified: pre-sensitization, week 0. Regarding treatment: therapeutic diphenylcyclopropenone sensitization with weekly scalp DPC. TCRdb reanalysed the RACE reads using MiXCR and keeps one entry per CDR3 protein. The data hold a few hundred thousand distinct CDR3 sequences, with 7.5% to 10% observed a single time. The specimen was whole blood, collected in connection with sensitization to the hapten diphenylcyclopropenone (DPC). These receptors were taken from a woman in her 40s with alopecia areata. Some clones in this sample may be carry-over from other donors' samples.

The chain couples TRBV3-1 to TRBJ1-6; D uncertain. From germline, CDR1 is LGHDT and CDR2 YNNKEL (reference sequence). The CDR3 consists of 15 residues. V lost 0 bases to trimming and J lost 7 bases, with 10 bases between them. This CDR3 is CASSQDWDENSPLHF. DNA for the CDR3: TGTGCCAGCAGCCAAGATTGGGATGAGAATTCACCCCTCCACTTT.

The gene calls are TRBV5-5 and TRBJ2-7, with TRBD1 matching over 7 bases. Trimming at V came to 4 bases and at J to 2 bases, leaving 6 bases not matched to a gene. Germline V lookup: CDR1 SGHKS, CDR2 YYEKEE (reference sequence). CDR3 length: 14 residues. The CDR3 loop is CASSGQVPTYEQYF. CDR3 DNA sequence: TGTGCCAGCAGCGGACAGGTACCCACCTACGAGCAGTACTTC.

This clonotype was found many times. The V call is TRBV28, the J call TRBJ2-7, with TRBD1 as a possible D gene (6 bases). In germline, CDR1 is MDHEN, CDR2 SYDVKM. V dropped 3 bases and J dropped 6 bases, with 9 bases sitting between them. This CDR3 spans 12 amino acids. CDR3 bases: TGTGCCAGCAGTTTCCAGGGGATCGAGCAGTACTTC. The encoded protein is CASSFQGIEQYF.

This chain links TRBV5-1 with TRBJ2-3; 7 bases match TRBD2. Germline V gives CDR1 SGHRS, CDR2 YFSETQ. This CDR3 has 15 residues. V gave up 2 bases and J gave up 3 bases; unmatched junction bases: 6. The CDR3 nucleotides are TGCGCCAGCAGCTTTATGGGGGGGAGAACAGATACGCAGTATTTT. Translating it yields CASSFMGGRTDTQYF.

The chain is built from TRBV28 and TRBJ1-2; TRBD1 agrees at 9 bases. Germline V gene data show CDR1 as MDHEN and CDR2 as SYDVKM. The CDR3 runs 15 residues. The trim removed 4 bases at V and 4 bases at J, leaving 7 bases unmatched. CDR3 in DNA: TGTGCCAGCAGTTCTTTTACAGGGGGCGGCTATGGCTACACCTTC. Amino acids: CASSSFTGGGYGYTF.

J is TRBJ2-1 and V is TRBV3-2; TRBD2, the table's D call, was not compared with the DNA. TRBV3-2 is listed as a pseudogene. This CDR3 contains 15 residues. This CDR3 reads CASTPTSGRSDEQFF. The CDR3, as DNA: TGTGCCAGCACCCCGACTAGCGGGAGAAGTGATGAGCAGTTCTTC.

CDR3 loop: CASLSGTPGELFF. The CDR3 coding sequence is TGTGCCTCCCTTAGCGGGACACCCGGGGAGCTGTTTTTT. The chain couples TRBV30 to TRBJ2-2, with 8 bases fitting TRBD2. Germline CDR1 is GTSNPN and CDR2 is SVGIG (reference sequence). Unmatched junction bases numbered 7, after V lost 7 bases and J lost 6 bases. CDR3 length: 13 residues.

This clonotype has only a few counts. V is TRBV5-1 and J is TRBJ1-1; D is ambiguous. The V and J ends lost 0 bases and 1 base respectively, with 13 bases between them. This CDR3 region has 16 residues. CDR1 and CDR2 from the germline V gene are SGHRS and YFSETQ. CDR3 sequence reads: CASSLDSFQWNTEAFF. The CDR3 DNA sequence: TGCGCCAGCAGCTTGGACAGTTTCCAATGGAACACTGAAGCTTTCTTT.

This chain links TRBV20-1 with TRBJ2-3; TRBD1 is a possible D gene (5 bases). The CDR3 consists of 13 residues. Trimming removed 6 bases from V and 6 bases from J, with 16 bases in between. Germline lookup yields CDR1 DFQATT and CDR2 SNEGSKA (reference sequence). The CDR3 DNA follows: TGCAGTGCCCTGCACAGGTCGTCTGATACGCAGTATTTT. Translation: CSALHRSSDTQYF.

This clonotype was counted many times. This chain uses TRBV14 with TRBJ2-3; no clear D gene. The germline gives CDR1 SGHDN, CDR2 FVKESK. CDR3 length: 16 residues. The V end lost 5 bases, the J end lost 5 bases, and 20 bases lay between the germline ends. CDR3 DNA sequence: TGTGCCAGCAGCGAAGGTTTACGGACCGGTTTAGATACGCAGTATTTT. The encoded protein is CASSEGLRTGLDTQYF. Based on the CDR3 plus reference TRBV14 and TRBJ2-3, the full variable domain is EAGVTQFPSHSVIEKGQTVTLRCDPISGHDNLYWYRRVMGKEIKFLLHFVKESKQDESGMPNNRFLAERTGGTYSTLKVQPAELEDSGVYFCASSEGLRTGLDTQYFGPGTRLTVL.

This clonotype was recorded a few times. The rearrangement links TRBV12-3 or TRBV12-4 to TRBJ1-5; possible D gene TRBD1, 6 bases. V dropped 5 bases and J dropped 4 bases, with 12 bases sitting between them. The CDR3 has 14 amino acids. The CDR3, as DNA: TGTGCCAGCAGTACCGCCAGGGGTAATCAGCCCCAGCATTTT. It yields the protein CASSTARGNQPQHF.

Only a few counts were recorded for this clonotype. The CDR3 DNA reads as TGTGCCACCAGCACTACCAGACAGGGCGGGGAGCTGTTTTTT. Amino acids: CATSTTRQGGELFF. The chain has TRBV24-1 and TRBJ2-2, with 7 positions matching TRBD1. V lost 7 bases, J lost 7 bases, and 8 bases stayed unmatched. The CDR3 has 14 residues. Germline-derived CDR1 and CDR2 are KGHDR and SFDVKD.

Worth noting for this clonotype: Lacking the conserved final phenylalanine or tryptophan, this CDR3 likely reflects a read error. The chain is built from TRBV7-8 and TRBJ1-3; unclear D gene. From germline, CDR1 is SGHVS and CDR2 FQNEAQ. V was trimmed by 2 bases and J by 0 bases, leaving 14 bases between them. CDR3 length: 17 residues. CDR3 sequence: CASSLRALGDSGNTIYL. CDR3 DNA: TGTGCCAGCAGCTTAAGGGCTTTAGGTGACTCTGGAAACACCATATATCTT.

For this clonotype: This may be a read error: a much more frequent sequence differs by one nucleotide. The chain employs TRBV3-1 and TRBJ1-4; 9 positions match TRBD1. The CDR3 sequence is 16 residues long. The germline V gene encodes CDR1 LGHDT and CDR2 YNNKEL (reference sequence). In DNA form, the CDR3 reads TGTGCCAGCAGCACCCGGGGACAGGGAGCTAAAGAAAAACTGTTTTTT. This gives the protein CASSTRGQGAKEKLFF.

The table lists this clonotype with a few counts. The CDR3 spells CAISAPGQSSGANVLTF. The CDR3 region has the DNA TGTGCCATCAGTGCGCCGGGACAGTCCTCTGGGGCCAACGTCCTGACTTTC. The chain couples TRBV10-3 to TRBJ2-6; 7 nucleotides align to TRBD1. From germline, CDR1 is ENHRY and CDR2 SYGVKD. This CDR3 spans 17 amino acids. V shed 4 bases, J shed 0 bases, and the junction held 6 bases outside the gene matches.

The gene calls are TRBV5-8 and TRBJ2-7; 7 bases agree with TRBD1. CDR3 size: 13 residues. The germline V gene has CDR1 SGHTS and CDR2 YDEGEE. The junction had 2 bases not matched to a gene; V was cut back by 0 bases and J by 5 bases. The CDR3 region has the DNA TGTGCCAGCAGCTTGGGACAGGGCGACGAGCAGTACTTC. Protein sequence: CASSLGQGDEQYF.

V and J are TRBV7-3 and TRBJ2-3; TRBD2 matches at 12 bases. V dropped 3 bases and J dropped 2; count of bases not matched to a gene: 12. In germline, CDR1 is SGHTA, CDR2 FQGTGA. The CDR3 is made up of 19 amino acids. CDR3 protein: CASSLRLAGGPLVTDTQYF. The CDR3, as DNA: TGTGCCAGCAGCTTGAGGCTAGCGGGAGGGCCCCTAGTCACAGATACGCAGTATTTT. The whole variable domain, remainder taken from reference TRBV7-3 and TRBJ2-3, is GAGVSQTPSNKVTEKGKYVELRCDPISGHTALYWYRQSLGQGPEFLIYFQGTGAADDSGLPNDRFFAVRPEGSVSTLKIQRTERGDSAVYLCASSLRLAGGPLVTDTQYFGPGTRLTVL.